The present T cell receptor (beta chain) was sequenced within a study of tumor-infiltrating lymphocytes in oesophageal squamous cell carcinoma (dated by TCRdb to about 2016). This clonotype was picked up many times. The clone's antigen remains unknown. Base qualities are missing; no much larger clone stands one base away. The protocol used for the library was PCR. TCRdb shows the sequencer as Illumina HiSeq 2000. TCRdb took the public reads, trimmed them with fastp at Q25, ran MiXCR for clone calling and kept in-frame beta chains. CDR3 protein sequences are deduplicated, and each keeps its most common genes and DNA. The sample data list some 10,000 distinct CDR3 sequences, and 57% of these were observed just once. Of the sample, about 30% falls within the top ten clones. The CDR3 starts with the cysteine, ends with the phenylalanine, and has 14 residues. The sequence is cut down to CDR3 DNA, 42 bases in frame from base 1. V drops 5 bases and J drops 3 bases, leaving 10 bases in between. Sequences MRHNA (CDR1) and SNTAGT (CDR2) are obtained from the germline V gene.

The rearrangement joined TRBV6-4 to TRBJ2-2, with no confidently assigned D gene. The specimen sequenced was esophageal tumor tissue. This sequence was found in a male donor with esophageal squamous cell carcinoma. The DNA sequence is given as TGTGCCAGCAGTCAAGGGCCGGACACCGGGGAGCTGTTTTTT. Translated, this gives CASSQGPDTGELFF.